This record looks at one T cell receptor (beta chain) sequence and its context. Germline V gene sequence: CDR1 SGHVS, CDR2 FNYEAQ. This CDR3 is built from 15 residues. Trimming removed 1 base from V and 2 bases from J; junction bases left unmatched: 5. Sequencing used immunoSEQ multiplex PCR; TCRdb keeps in-frame clones, though not all of them. The repertoire holds more than 40,000 clones, with around 84% as singletons. The data are from a study of blood T cell repertoires in COVID-19. About the research overall: Sample material is recorded as cDNA or gDNA derived from T cells, B-cell-depleted T cells, or PBMCs.

This chain connects TRBV7-6 to TRBJ2-7, with 7 bases fitting TRBD1. This TCR was recovered from a man in his forties or fifties with active COVID-19. What was sequenced was peripheral blood. CDR3 protein: CASSLEGTVAYEQYF. The CDR3 DNA sequence: TGTGCCAGCAGCTTAGAGGGGACAGTAGCCTACGAGCAGTACTTC.